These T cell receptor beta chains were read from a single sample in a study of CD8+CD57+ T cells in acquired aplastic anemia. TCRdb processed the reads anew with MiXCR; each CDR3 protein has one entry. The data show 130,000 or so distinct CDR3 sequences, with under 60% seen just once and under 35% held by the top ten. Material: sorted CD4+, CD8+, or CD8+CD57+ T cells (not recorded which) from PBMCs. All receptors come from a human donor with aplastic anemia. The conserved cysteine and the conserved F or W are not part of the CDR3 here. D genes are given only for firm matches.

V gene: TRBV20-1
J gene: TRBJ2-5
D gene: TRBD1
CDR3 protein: SAQTGAETQY

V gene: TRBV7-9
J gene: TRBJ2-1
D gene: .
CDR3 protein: ASNDSPYNEQF

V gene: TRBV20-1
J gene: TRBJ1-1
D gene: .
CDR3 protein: SARGQEDGNTEAF

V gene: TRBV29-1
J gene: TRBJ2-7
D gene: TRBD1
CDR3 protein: SVKRQGIYEQY

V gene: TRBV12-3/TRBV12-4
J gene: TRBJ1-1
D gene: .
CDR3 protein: ASSLEDRTNTEAF

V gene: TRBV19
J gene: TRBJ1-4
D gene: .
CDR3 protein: ASKRAPGEKLF

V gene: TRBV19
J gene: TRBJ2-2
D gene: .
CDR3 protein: ASRGPTAANTGELF

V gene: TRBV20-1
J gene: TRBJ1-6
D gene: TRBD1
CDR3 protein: SAAGTGGNSPLH

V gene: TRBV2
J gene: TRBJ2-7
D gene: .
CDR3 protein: ASSHIPLQQY

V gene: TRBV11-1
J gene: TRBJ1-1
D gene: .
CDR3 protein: ASSTTRRALNTEAF

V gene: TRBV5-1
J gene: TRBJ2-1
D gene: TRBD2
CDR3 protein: ASSLDGLAHSEQF

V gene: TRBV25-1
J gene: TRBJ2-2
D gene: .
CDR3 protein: ASSVVGELF

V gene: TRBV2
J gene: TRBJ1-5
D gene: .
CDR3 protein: ASSETTGLNQPQH

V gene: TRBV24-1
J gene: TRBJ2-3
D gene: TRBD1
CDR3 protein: ATSDRGQGVDTQY

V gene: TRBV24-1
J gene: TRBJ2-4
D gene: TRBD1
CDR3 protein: ATSDPPTGKNIQY

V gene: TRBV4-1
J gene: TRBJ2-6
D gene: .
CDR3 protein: ASSQDSRQINVLT

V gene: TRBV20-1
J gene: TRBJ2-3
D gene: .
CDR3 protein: SANGLNTDTQY

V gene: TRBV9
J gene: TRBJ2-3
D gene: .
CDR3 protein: ASSYGPGTDTQY

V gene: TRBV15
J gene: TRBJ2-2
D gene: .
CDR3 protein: ATNHPQGGRGELF

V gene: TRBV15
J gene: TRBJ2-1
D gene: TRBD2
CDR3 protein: ATSRPSGGKPNEQF

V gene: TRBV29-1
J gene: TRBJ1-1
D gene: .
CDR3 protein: SVEGRGSLDSLVLAF

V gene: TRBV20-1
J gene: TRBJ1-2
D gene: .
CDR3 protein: SARDPQGFYGYT

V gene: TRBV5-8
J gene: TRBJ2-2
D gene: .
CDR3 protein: ASSPSMTGELF

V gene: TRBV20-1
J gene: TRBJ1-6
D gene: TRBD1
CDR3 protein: SAAIHRDSNSPLH

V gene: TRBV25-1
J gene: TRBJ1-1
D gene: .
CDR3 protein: ASSDLTRVGNTEAF

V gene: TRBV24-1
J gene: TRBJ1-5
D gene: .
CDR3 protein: ATSAGRVNQPQH